The 2 T cell receptor beta chains below were found in one sample sequenced in a study of synovial regulatory T cells in juvenile arthritis. Assay: immunoSEQ multiplex PCR; the TCRdb copy retains only in-frame clones and omits some. The sample shows roughly 10,000 clones, and approximately 0.7% sits with its ten largest clones. Sequencing was carried out using Treg cells from blood. Noted subset: remaining (HLA-DR-negative) circulating blood Treg cells. These receptor sequences come from a donor aged 2 to 35 with juvenile idiopathic arthritis.

V gene TRBV28 combines with J gene TRBJ2-1; TCRdb designates TRBD2, a call that cannot be tested without DNA. The CDR3 spans 18 residues. No DNA was logged. Per germline, CDR1 MDHEN and CDR2 SYDVKM. This CDR3 reads CASSFMGFWDSLYNEQFF.

The V gene is TRBV28, the J gene TRBJ1-5; the TCRdb call, TRBD1, lacks DNA for checking. The CDR3 is made up of 14 amino acids. No nucleotide data were recorded. Germline lookup yields CDR1 MDHEN and CDR2 SYDVKM. CDR3 loop: CASIHRGKVQPQHF.